Following are 13 T cell receptor beta chains from one sample sequenced in a study of molecular identifiers for immune sequencing clone quantification (dated by TCRdb to 2017 to 2018). The library was built by means of PCR. The reads were generated on a NextSeq 500. TCRdb itself trimmed the public reads at Q25 with fastp, ran MiXCR and retained productive beta chains. For every CDR3 protein sequence, its rows merge into one entry that carries the most common genes and DNA. In all, the sample holds 300,000 to 400,000 distinct CDR3 sequences, and 24% of those were seen once. The ten biggest clones cover 0.74% of the sample. The specimen was naive CD8+ T cells from blood, with Jurkat cell RNA spiked in. The cell subset or site label of this sample denotes: FACS-sorted CD8+CD4-CCR7+CD45RA+ naive T cells. Source of these receptors: a human donor in good health. Some libraries in this study had Jurkat cell RNA spiked in.

This clonotype appeared many times. This chain links TRBV6-2 or TRBV6-3 with TRBJ2-5; D not resolved. Trimming stripped 5 bases from V and 2 bases from J, with 9 bases between. CDR1 and CDR2 (germline): MNHEY, SVGEGT. The CDR3 totals 13 residues. The CDR3 region is CASSDRGQETQYF. DNA of the CDR3: TGTGCCAGCAGTGATAGAGGACAAGAGACCCAGTACTTC.

The sample holds many counts of this clonotype. The rearrangement links TRBV6-5 to TRBJ2-5; no definite D call. V shed 5 bases and J shed 3 bases, with 7 bases lying between them. There are 12 residues in the CDR3. The germline gives CDR1 MNHEY, CDR2 SVGAGI. The CDR3 sequence is CASSEDEETQYF. For the CDR3, the DNA is TGTGCCAGCAGTGAGGACGAAGAGACCCAGTACTTC.

The table lists this clonotype with many counts. This chain connects TRBV20-1 to TRBJ1-2; D gene unclear. The CDR3 extends over 14 amino acids. Germline values: CDR1 DFQATT, CDR2 SNEGSKA (reference sequence). Trimming stripped 6 bases from V and 3 bases from J, with 17 bases between. CDR3 region: CSAPYLGQDYGYTF. For the CDR3, the DNA is TGCAGTGCGCCCTACCTGGGCCAAGACTATGGCTACACCTTC.

This clonotype showed up many times. At one of its ends the junction is not consistent with the germline gene, which may arise from a read error. This chain uses TRBV5-6 with TRBJ1-5, with D possibly TRBD1 on 6 matching bases. This CDR3 comprises 15 residues. CDR1 is SGHDT, CDR2 YYEEEE, per germline. CDR3 sequence reads: CASSFGQPSDQPQHF. CDR3 DNA: TGTGCCAGCAGCTTCGGACAGCCTAGCGATCAGCCCCAGCATTTT.

This clonotype was counted many times. The chain combines TRBV7-2 with TRBJ2-1, with unresolved D. The CDR3 loop spans 12 amino acids. Per the germline V gene, CDR1 is SGHTA and CDR2 is FQGNSA. Trimming cost V 2 bases and J 8 bases, with 7 bases left between them. CDR3 nucleotides: TGTGCCAGCAGCTTAAATCTGTATGAGCAGTTCTTC. This gives the protein CASSLNLYEQFF.

This clonotype occurred many times. V gene TRBV5-1 combines with J gene TRBJ2-1; 13 bases fit TRBD2. CDR1 and CDR2 (germline): SGHRS, YFSETQ. V trimming: 6 bases; J trimming: 3 bases; junction bases outside the gene matches: 3. The CDR3 spans 15 residues. The CDR3 spells CASTRTSGGYNEQFF. In DNA, the CDR3 is TGCGCCAGCACCCGGACTAGCGGGGGCTACAATGAGCAGTTCTTC.

The table lists this clonotype with a few counts. V usage is TRBV6-2 or TRBV6-3 and J usage is TRBJ1-1; D gene ambiguous. Per germline, CDR1 MNHEY and CDR2 SVGEGT. V lost 5 bases, J lost 7 bases, and 8 bases lay in between. This CDR3 region has 11 residues. CDR3 DNA sequence: TGTGCCAGCAGTGACACTTATGAAGCTTTCTTT. Its translation: CASSDTYEAFF.

The chain is built from TRBV4-1 and TRBJ2-7, with D possibly matching TRBD1 (6 bases). Germline V gives CDR1 MGHRA, CDR2 YSYEKL. V lost 0 bases and J 1 base, leaving 10 bases between the germline ends. The CDR3 consists of 15 residues. As DNA, the CDR3 is TGCGCCAGCAGCCAAGAGCACAGGGAGTCCTACGAGCAGTACTTC. It yields the protein CASSQEHRESYEQYF.

About this clonotype itself: Mismatch with germline at one junction end may stem from a read error. The chain has TRBV27 and TRBJ1-1; TRBD1 agrees at 9 bases. The CDR3 spans 14 residues. The germline gives CDR1 MNHEY, CDR2 SMNVEV (reference sequence). The CDR3 is CASTNTGGYTEASF. DNA for the CDR3: TGTGCCAGCACAAACACAGGGGGCTATACTGAAGCTTCCTTT.

This clonotype was observed a handful of times. The chain is built from TRBV5-1 and TRBJ2-3, with TRBD1 identical over 11 bases. The junction had 5 bases not matched to a gene; V was cut back by 3 bases and J by 5 bases. CDR1 SGHRS and CDR2 YFSETQ come from the germline V gene. The CDR3 has 15 residues. The CDR3 sequence: CASSSGQGAGDTQYF. The DNA for the CDR3 is TGCGCCAGCAGCTCCGGACAGGGGGCGGGAGATACGCAGTATTTT.

For this clonotype: A single base separates this from a much larger clone, so it may be a read error. This rearrangement joins TRBV13 to TRBJ2-5; D is ambiguous. Germline-derived CDR1 and CDR2 are PRHDT and FYEKMQ (reference sequence). Deletions cut 5 bases from V and 0 bases from J, with 7 bases between. CDR3 length: 13 amino acids. Written as DNA, the CDR3 is TGTGCCAGCAGCCCGAGGAACCAAGAGACCCAGTACTTC. This sequence encodes CASSPRNQETQYF.

Turning to this clonotype: Because it lacks the conserved phenylalanine or tryptophan at the end, this CDR3 is likely a read error. This chain uses TRBV4-3 with TRBJ2-7; the D is unclear. V was trimmed by 0 bases and J by 2 bases, leaving 14 bases between them. The CDR3 sequence is 16 residues long. Per germline, CDR1 LGHNA and CDR2 YSLEER. The CDR3 region is CASSQDPGRLTYEQYS. In DNA form, the CDR3 reads TGCGCCAGCAGCCAAGACCCGGGCAGGCTAACCTACGAGCAGTACTCC.

This clonotype has a count of ten or more. The rearrangement uses TRBV29-1 and TRBJ1-5; D unclear. V was shortened by 7 bases and J by 11 bases, with 15 bases between the two germline ends. The CDR3 length is 11 residues. Germline values: CDR1 SQVTM, CDR2 ANQGSEA. In DNA form, the CDR3 reads TGCAGCGGGGTTTTGGAGAATGCCCAGCATTTT. Encoded protein: CSGVLENAQHF.